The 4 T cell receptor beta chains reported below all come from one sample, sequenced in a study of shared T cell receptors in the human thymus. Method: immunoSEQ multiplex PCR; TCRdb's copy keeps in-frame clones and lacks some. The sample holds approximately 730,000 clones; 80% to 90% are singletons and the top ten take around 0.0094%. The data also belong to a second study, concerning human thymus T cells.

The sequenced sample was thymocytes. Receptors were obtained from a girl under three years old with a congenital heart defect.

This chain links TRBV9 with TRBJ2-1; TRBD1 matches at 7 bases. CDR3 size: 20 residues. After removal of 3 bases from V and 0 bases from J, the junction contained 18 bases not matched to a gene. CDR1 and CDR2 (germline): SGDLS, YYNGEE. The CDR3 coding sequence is TGTGCCAGCAGCGCACACCGGGACAGTGGTCTTCGAAGCTCCTACAATGAGCAGTTCTTC. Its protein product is CASSAHRDSGLRSSYNEQFF.

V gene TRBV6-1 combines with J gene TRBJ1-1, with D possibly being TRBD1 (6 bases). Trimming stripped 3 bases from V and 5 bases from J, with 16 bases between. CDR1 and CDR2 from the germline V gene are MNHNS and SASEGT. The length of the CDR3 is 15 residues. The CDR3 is CASSEGGRLDTEAFF. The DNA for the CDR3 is TGTGCCAGCAGTGAGGGGGGGCGCTTGGATACTGAAGCTTTCTTT.

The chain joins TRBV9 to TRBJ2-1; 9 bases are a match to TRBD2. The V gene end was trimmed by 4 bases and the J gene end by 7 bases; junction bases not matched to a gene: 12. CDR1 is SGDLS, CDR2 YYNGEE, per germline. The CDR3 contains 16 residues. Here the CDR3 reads CASSPRGGGGANEQFF. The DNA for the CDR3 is TGTGCCAGCAGCCCCAGGGGTGGCGGGGGGGCAAATGAGCAGTTCTTC.

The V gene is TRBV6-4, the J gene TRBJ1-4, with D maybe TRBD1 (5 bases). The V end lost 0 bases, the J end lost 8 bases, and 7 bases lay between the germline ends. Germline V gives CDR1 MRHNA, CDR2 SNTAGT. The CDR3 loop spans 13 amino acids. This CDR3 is CASSDSKGEKLFF. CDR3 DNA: TGTGCCAGCAGTGACTCGAAGGGGGAAAAACTGTTTTTT.